The rows below give T cell receptor beta chains drawn from one sample of a study of lymphopenia after photon versus proton radiotherapy. Clones were read by immunoSEQ multiplex PCR, and TCRdb kept only the in-frame ones, dropping some. The data show some 20,000 clones, around 88% seen once. The sequences come from peripheral blood, collected from a patient treated with proton-based radiotherapy. The source of these receptors is an elderly man with esophageal cancer. Both conserved end residues are part of each CDR3. Fields, in order: CDR3 length, clone size, J gene, D gene, V gene, CDR3 DNA, CDR3 protein. D genes are given only for firm matches. Rows give clone size only sometimes, using once, few, many, or a class for an expanded clone.

15 | - | TRBJ1-1 | TRBD1 | TRBV7-2 | TGTGCCAGCAGCGCACGCCCTCAGGGGGGCACTGAAGCTTTCTTT | CASSARPQGGTEAFF
15 | - | TRBJ1-2 | - | TRBV18 | TGTGCCAGCTCACCGACCGGGACGGCTGACTATGGCTACACCTTC | CASSPTGTADYGYTF
13 | - | TRBJ2-7 | - | TRBV25-1 | TGTGCCAGTAGTCGGGACGGAGTTTACGAGCAGTACTTC | CASSRDGVYEQYF
15 | - | TRBJ1-2 | - | TRBV7-9 | TGTGCCAGCAGCTTCTATTCGGGGGGGAGCTATGGCTACACCTTC | CASSFYSGGSYGYTF
14 | - | TRBJ1-1 | - | TRBV5-4 | TGTGCCACCACAATAGGGTTGGGGGACACTGAAGCTTTCTTT | CATTIGLGDTEAFF
13 | - | TRBJ2-5 | TRBD1 | TRBV25-1 | TGTGCCAGCAGTGCAAAAGGGGGCGAGACCCAGTACTTC | CASSAKGGETQYF
13 | once | TRBJ2-7 | - | TRBV6-6 | TGTGCCAGCAGGTCGGCGACCACCTACGAGCAGTACTTC | CASRSATTYEQYF
16 | - | TRBJ2-1 | TRBD2 | TRBV30 | TGTGCCTGGAGTTCCGGGGCTAGCGGGGGAAGCGGGTGGCAGTTCTTC | CAWSSGASGGSGWQFF
18 | - | TRBJ2-6 | - | TRBV5-1 | TGCGCCAGCAGCTTGGCCGGGGGACTCAGCTCTGGGGCCAACGTCCTGACTTTC | CASSLAGGLSSGANVLTF
12 | - | TRBJ2-7 | - | TRBV7-2 | TGTGCCAGCAGCTTACAGGCCGGCGAGCAGTACTTC | CASSLQAGEQYF
13 | - | TRBJ1-1 | TRBD1 | TRBV9 | TGTGCCAGCAGCCCAACAGGGGCGAGGGAAGCTTTCTTT | CASSPTGAREAFF
14 | - | TRBJ1-1 | TRBD1 | TRBV7-9 | TGTGCCAGCAGCTTAAGGACAGGGGGCACTGAAGCTTTCTTT | CASSLRTGGTEAFF
14 | - | TRBJ2-7 | - | TRBV23-1 | TGCGCCAGCAGTCAATCGGCAGGGGACTACGAGCAGTACTTC | CASSQSAGDYEQYF
13 | - | TRBJ1-1 | - | TRBV9 | TGTGCCAGCAGCGTAGAGTTGGGCACTGAAGCTTTCTTT | CASSVELGTEAFF
18 | - | TRBJ2-1 | TRBD2 | TRBV5-6 | TGTGCCACCAGCATTTTAGCGGGAGGATCTTTCTCCTACAATGAGCAGTTCTTC | CATSILAGGSFSYNEQFF
15 | - | TRBJ2-5 | TRBD2 | TRBV5-4 | TGTGCCAGCAGCTCGGGAGGGTCCCGGGGCGAGACCCAGTACTTC | CASSSGGSRGETQYF
16 | - | TRBJ2-5 | - | TRBV7-8 | TGTGCCAGCAGCTTAGGGAGAGCGCTGTACCAAGAGACCCAGTACTTC | CASSLGRALYQETQYF
17 | - | TRBJ1-3 | TRBD1 | TRBV5-5 | TGTGCCAGCAGCCCCACAGGACAGGCAATCAGTGGAAACACCATATATTTT | CASSPTGQAISGNTIYF
12 | once | TRBJ2-3 | - | TRBV6-5 | TGTGCCAGCAGTTTGAGCGGTGATACGCAGTATTTT | CASSLSGDTQYF
17 | - | TRBJ2-3 | - | TRBV30 | TGTGCCTGGAGCCTAGGCGGGGTTTTTTCTAGCACAGATACGCAGTATTTT | CAWSLGGVFSSTDTQYF
15 | few | TRBJ2-3 | - | TRBV4-3 | TGCGCCAGCAGCCAAGAATGGACTCCTTGGGATACGCAGTATTTT | CASSQEWTPWDTQYF
16 | - | TRBJ2-5 | TRBD1 | TRBV7-2 | TGTGCCAGCAGCTTAGGTGGACAGGGGCTATTAGAGACCCAGTACTTC | CASSLGGQGLLETQYF
13 | - | TRBJ2-7 | - | TRBV6-5 | TGTGCCAGCAGCGCAACCGGGACCACAGGGCAGTACTTC | CASSATGTTGQYF
15 | - | TRBJ2-7 | TRBD2 | TRBV18 | TGTGCCAGCTCCCCACTAGCGGGAGGATTGCGCGAGCAGTACTTC | CASSPLAGGLREQYF
12 | - | TRBJ1-4 | - | TRBV4-2 | TGTGCCAGCAGCCAAGAATTTGAAAAACTGTTTTTT | CASSQEFEKLFF
16 | - | TRBJ2-1 | TRBD2 | TRBV5-4 | TGTGCCAGCAGCAGGACCACTAGCGGGAGCTACAATGAGCAGTTCTTC | CASSRTTSGSYNEQFF
15 | - | TRBJ2-7 | TRBD2 | TRBV5-1 | TGCGCCAGCAGCATTAGCGGGAGGATCGTGCACGAGCAGTACTTC | CASSISGRIVHEQYF
15 | - | TRBJ2-3 | - | TRBV6-1 | TGTGCCAGCAGCGAAGGGGCTAGCGGCACAGATACGCAGTATTTT | CASSEGASGTDTQYF
14 | - | TRBJ1-3 | TRBD1 | TRBV4-2 | TGTGCCAGCAGCCTCGGGACAGGTGGAGACACCATATATTTT | CASSLGTGGDTIYF
17 | - | TRBJ2-5 | - | TRBV7-2 | TGTGCCAGCAGCTTAGAGTTCGGGGCAGTACACCAAGAGACCCAGTACTTC | CASSLEFGAVHQETQYF
11 | - | TRBJ1-1 | - | TRBV7-9 | TGTGCCAGCCTCTATGCCGGCGAAGCTTTCTTT | CASLYAGEAFF
13 | - | TRBJ2-7 | - | TRBV5-4 | TGTGCCAGCAGCTTTAAGGGCAGCTACGAGCAGTACTTC | CASSFKGSYEQYF
18 | - | TRBJ1-1 | - | TRBV5-6 | TGTGCCAGCAGCCCCCTGGGAATGGTGCAGCGACCGAACACTGAAGCTTTCTTT | CASSPLGMVQRPNTEAFF
18 | - | TRBJ2-7 | TRBD2 | TRBV7-2 | TGTGCCAGCAGCTTAGAAGGCCTAGCGGACCTTAGCTCCTACGAGCAGTACTTC | CASSLEGLADLSSYEQYF
15 | - | TRBJ1-3 | - | TRBV6-5 | TGTGCCAGCAGTTACGCAGCAGACTCTGGAAACACCATATATTTT | CASSYAADSGNTIYF
13 | - | TRBJ1-2 | TRBD1 | TRBV30 | TGTGCCTGGAACCGACAGGGTTCGAATGGCTACACCTTC | CAWNRQGSNGYTF
17 | - | TRBJ1-4 | - | TRBV4-2 | TGTGCCAGCAGCCAAGGGGTGCGGGGCAGGGGAGATGAAAAACTGTTTTTT | CASSQGVRGRGDEKLFF
12 | - | TRBJ1-2 | - | TRBV11-2 | TGTGCCAGCAGGGAAGCTAACTATGGCTACACCTTC | CASREANYGYTF
14 | - | TRBJ2-1 | - | TRBV7-9 | TGTGCCAGCAGCTTAGAGATTGTGCTAGCAGAGCAGTTCTTC | CASSLEIVLAEQFF
15 | - | TRBJ2-7 | TRBD2 | TRBV7-6 | TGTGCCAGCAGCGGACGGACTAGCGGGGGATACGAGCAGTACTTC | CASSGRTSGGYEQYF
11 | once | TRBJ1-2 | - | TRBV20-1 | TGCAGTGCTAGCAGCAGGGATGGCTACACCTTC | CSASSRDGYTF
16 | once | TRBJ2-1 | TRBD2 | TRBV7-3 | TGTGCCAGCAGCACGGGACTAACAAGCTCCTACAATGAGCAGTTCTTC | CASSTGLTSSYNEQFF
15 | few | TRBJ2-7 | TRBD2 | TRBV11-2 | TGTGCCAGCACCCCTGGCGGGAGGCCCCTCGGAGAGCAGTACTTC | CASTPGGRPLGEQYF
13 | - | TRBJ2-1 | - | TRBV12-5 | TGTGCTAGTGGTACCCAGAGACACAATGAGCAGTTCTTC | CASGTQRHNEQFF
15 | - | TRBJ1-2 | - | TRBV6-5 | TGTGCCAGCAGTTTGTCCGGTATACAAAACTATGGCTACACCTTC | CASSLSGIQNYGYTF
14 | - | TRBJ2-1 | - | TRBV6-4 | TGTGCCTCCCGACAGGACCCCTTTAAGAATGAGCAGTTCTTC | CASRQDPFKNEQFF
15 | - | TRBJ2-3 | - | TRBV7-2 | TGTGCCAGCAGCTTAGTCCGGGGTTTCCCAGATACGCAGTATTTT | CASSLVRGFPDTQYF
15 | - | TRBJ2-1 | - | TRBV5-1 | TGCGCCAGCAGCTTGGGGGACGGTGGATACAATGAGCAGTTCTTC | CASSLGDGGYNEQFF
14 | - | TRBJ1-6 | - | TRBV14 | TGTGCCAGCAGCCAGGGGAGGGAGAATTCACCCCTCCACTTT | CASSQGRENSPLHF